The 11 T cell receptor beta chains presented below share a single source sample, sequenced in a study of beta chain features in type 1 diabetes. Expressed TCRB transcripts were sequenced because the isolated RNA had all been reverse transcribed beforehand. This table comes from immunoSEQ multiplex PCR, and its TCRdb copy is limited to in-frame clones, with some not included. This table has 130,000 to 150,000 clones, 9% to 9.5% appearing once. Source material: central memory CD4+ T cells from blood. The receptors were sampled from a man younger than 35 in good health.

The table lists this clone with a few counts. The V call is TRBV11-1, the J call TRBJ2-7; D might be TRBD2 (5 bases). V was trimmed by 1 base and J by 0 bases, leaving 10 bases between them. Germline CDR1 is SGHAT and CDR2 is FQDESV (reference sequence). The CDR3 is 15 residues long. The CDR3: CASSLGGLGSYEQYF. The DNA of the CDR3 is TGTGCCAGCAGCTTAGGAGGGCTAGGCTCCTACGAGCAGTACTTC.

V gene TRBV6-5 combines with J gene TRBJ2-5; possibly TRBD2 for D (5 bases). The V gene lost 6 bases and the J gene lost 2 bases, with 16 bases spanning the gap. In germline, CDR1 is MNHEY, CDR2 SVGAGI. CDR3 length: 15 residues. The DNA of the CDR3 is TGTGCCAGCAGCCAAATCCTCGGGAAGCAAGAGACCCAGTACTTC. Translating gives CASSQILGKQETQYF.

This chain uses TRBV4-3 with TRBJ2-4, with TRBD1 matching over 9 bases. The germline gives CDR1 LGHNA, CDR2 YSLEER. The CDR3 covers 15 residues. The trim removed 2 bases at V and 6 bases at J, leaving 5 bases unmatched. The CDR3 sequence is CASSQTDRGGNIQYF. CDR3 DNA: TGCGCCAGCAGCCAAACGGACAGGGGAGGAAACATTCAGTACTTC.

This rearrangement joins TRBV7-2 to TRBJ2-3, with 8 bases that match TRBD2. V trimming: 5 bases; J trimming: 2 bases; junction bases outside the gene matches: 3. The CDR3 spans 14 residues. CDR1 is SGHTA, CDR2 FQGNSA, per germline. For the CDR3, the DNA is TGTGCCAGCAGCCCCGGGGGGGTCACAGATACGCAGTATTTT. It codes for CASSPGGVTDTQYF. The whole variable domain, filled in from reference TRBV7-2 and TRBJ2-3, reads GAGVSQSPSNKVTEKGKDVELRCDPISGHTALYWYRQSLGQGLEFLIYFQGNSAPDKSGLPSDRFSAERTGGSVSTLTIQRTQQEDSAVYLCASSPGGVTDTQYFGPGTRLTVL.

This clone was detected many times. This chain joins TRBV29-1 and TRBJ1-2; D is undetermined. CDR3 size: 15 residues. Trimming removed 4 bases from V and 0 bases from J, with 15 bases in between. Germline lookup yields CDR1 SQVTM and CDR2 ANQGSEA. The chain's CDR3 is CSVGGSRTTNYGYTF. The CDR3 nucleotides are TGCAGCGTTGGAGGGAGCAGGACTACTAACTATGGCTACACCTTC.

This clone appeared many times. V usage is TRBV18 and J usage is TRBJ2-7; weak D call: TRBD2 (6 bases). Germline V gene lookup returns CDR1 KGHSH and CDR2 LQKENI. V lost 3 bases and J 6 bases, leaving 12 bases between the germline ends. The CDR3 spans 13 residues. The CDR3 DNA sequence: TGTGCCAGCTCACCTACAGGAGGGGTCGAGCAGTACTTC. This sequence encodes CASSPTGGVEQYF. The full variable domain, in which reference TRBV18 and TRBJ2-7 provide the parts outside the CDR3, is NAGVMQNPRHLVRRRGQEARLRCSPMKGHSHVYWYRQLPEEGLKFMVYLQKENIIDESGMPKERFSAEFPKEGPSILRIQQVVRGDSAAYFCASSPTGGVEQYFGPGTRLTVT.

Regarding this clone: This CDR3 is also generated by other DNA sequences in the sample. The CDR3 coding sequence is TGTGCCAGCAGCCAAGACGAGCAGGGCGAAAACATTCAGTACTTC. As protein: CASSQDEQGENIQYF. The rearrangement uses TRBV4-2 and TRBJ2-4; maybe TRBD1 (5 bases). Germline CDR1 is LGHNA and CDR2 is YNFKEQ. This CDR3 has 15 residues. V was trimmed by 0 bases and J by 5 bases, leaving 11 bases between them.

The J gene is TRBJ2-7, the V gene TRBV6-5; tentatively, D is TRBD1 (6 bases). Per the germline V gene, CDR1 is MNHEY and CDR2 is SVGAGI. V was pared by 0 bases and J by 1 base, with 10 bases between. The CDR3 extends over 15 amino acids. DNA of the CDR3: TGTGCCAGCAGTTACTCGGACAGACAATCCTACGAGCAGTACTTC. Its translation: CASSYSDRQSYEQYF.

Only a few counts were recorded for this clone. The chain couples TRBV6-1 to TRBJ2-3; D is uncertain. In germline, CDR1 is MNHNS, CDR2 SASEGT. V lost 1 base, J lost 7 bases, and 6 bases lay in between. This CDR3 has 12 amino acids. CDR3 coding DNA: TGTGCCAGCAGTGAAGGCGGTTATACGCAGTATTTT. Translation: CASSEGGYTQYF.

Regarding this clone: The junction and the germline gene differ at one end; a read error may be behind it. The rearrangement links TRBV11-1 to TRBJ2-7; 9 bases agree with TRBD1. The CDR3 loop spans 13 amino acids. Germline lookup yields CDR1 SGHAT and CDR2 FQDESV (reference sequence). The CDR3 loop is CASSLLRDRDLKF. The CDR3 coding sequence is TGTGCCAGCAGCTTGCTCCGGGACAGGGATTTGAAGTTC.

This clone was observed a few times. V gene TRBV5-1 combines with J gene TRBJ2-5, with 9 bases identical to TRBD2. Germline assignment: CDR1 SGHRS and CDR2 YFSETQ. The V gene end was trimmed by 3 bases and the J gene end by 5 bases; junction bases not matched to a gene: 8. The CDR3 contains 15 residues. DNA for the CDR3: TGCGCCAGCAGCTCATCTAGCGGGGTAAGGGAGACCCAGTACTTC. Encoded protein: CASSSSSGVRETQYF.